These 3 T cell receptor beta chains were all obtained from the same sample, sequenced in a study of T cell clones after liver transplantation. Method: immunoSEQ multiplex PCR; TCRdb's copy keeps in-frame clones and lacks some. The data contain some 20,000 clones, about four fifths of them singletons. The sequencing used CD8+ T cells from blood, collected around 4.5 years after liver transplant. The receptors stem from a human patient who received a liver transplant. A subset of T cells may come from the graft donor.

The gene calls are TRBV10-2 and TRBJ2-7; 14 bases match TRBD2. The V segment lost 7 bases and the J segment 0 bases; nucleotides outside the gene matches: 8. The germline V gene encodes CDR1 WSHSY and CDR2 SAAADI. The CDR3 has 17 residues. The CDR3 sequence is CASKGLAGGRSSYEQYF. The CDR3 DNA is TGCGCCAGCAAAGGACTAGCGGGGGGCCGGAGCTCCTACGAGCAGTACTTC.

The chain carries TRBV7-8 and TRBJ2-3; TRBD2 matches at 8 bases. In germline, CDR1 is SGHVS, CDR2 FQNEAQ. The trim removed 3 bases at V and 0 bases at J, leaving 11 bases unmatched. This CDR3 comprises 18 residues. The CDR3 nucleotides read TGTGCCAGCAGCTTCACTGTCGGGGGGGCTTCTAGCACAGATACGCAGTATTTT. This gives the protein CASSFTVGGASSTDTQYF.

CDR3: CASSLRQVNTEAFF. DNA for the CDR3: TGTGCCAGCAGTTTAAGACAGGTGAACACTGAAGCTTTCTTT. The chain has TRBV28 and TRBJ1-1, with D possibly matching TRBD1 (6 bases). This CDR3 region has 14 residues. V was trimmed by 2 bases and J by 0 bases, leaving 7 bases between them. In germline, CDR1 is MDHEN, CDR2 SYDVKM.